The present entry profiles one TCR beta chain with its context. Its antigen is still unknown. The CDR3 is 15 amino acids. In germline, CDR1 is SGDLS, CDR2 YYNGEE. The V end was cut by 2 bases, the J end by 5 bases, with 16 bases between. The repertoire was sequenced with immunoSEQ multiplex PCR; TCRdb's copy has only in-frame clones and lacks some. The sample holds tens of thousands of clones, around 87% seen once. The data stem from a study of OX40 agonist ivuxolimab in advanced cancers. General study findings and limits: In CD8+ T cells, expanded clones were on average more numerous than in CD4+.

The chain employs TRBV9 and TRBJ2-5; perhaps TRBD1 as D (7 bases). The source was CD4+ or CD8+ T cells sorted from blood, collected in a trial of the OX40 agonist ivuxolimab. This TCR derives from an adult with an advanced solid tumor such as melanoma, head and neck, liver or kidney cancer. In DNA form, the CDR3 reads TGTGCCAGCAGCGTTTACCTATCAGGGGGGGAGACCCAGTACTTC. This encodes CASSVYLSGGETQYF.